The source of this TCR beta chain is a study of shared clonotypes between healthy human individuals. Naive CD8 isolation took CD45RO-negative cells positively selected for CCR7 and excluded terminally differentiated effector memory CD45RA+ cells. Sequencing used immunoSEQ multiplex PCR; TCRdb keeps in-frame clones, though not all of them. The repertoire holds 2 million or so clones, with about 94% as singletons. Sequences were obtained from naive CD8+ T cells sorted from blood. The TCR originated in a man aged 18 to 29 in good health.

DNA of the CDR3: TGTGCCAGTACCTTAACCGGGGCTAGCCCAGGGAATGAGCAGTTCTTC. This codes for CASTLTGASPGNEQFF. V usage is TRBV19 and J usage is TRBJ2-1; D is tentatively TRBD1 or TRBD2 (5 bases each). Germline V CDR1 and CDR2: LNHDA, SQIVND (reference sequence). The V end lost 7 bases, the J end lost 7 bases, and 23 bases lay between the germline ends. CDR3 size: 16 residues.